This T cell receptor beta chain was recovered during a study of cytomegalovirus exposure and HLA in healthy donors. On the study more broadly: Earlier findings included some 100 million unique TCR beta sequences obtained from about 170 million T cells.

At collection, donors were nominally healthy, but unrecorded immune exposures were probable. General study points: A missense variant in DCLRE1C was later tied to TCR beta V- and J-gene trimming.

This clone was observed a handful of times. Its target is not known. PCR used 60 Vbeta primers and 13 Jbeta primers. TCRdb keeps only in-frame clones here, not all; method: immunoSEQ multiplex PCR. Of over 95,000 clones detected, about 76% appear once; the ten largest clones hold roughly 12%. Sequencing was carried out using PBMCs. The TCR sequence derives from a woman aged 40-49 years in good health and CMV-seropositive.

The CDR3 is CASSAYLNSPLHF. In DNA, the CDR3 is TGTGCCAGCAGCGCGTACCTGAATTCACCCCTCCACTTT. This rearrangement joins TRBV7-9 to TRBJ1-6; the D is unclear. V lost 5 bases and J lost 7, with 9 bases in between. Germline CDR1 SEHNR, CDR2 FQNEAQ (reference sequence). This CDR3 spans 13 amino acids. The variable domain in full, completed from reference TRBV7-9 and TRBJ1-6, reads DTGVSQNPRHKITKRGQNVTFRCDPISEHNRLYWYRQTLGQGPEFLTYFQNEAQLEKSRLLSDRFSAERPKGSFSTLEIQRTEQGDSAMYLCASSAYLNSPLHFGNGTRLTVT.